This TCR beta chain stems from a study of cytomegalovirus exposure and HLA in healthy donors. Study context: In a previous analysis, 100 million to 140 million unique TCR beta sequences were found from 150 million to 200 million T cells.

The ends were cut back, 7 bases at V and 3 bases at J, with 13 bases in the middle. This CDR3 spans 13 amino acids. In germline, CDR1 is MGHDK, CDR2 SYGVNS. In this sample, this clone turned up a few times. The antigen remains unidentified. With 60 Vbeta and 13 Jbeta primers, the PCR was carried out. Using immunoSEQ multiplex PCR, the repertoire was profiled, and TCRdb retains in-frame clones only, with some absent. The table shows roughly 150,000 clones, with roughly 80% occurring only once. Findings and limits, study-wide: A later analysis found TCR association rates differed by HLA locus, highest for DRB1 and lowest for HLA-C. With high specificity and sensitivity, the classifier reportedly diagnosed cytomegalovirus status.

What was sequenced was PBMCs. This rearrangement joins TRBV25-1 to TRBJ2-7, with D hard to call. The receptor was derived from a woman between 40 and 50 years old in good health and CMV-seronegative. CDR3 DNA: TGTGCCAGCATGAACCCTAGACTCTACGAGCAGTACTTC. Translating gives CASMNPRLYEQYF.